The rows below give T cell receptor beta chains drawn from one sample of a study of T cells in Graves' hyperthyroidism and ophthalmopathy. TCRdb re-analysed the multiplex PCR reads in MiXCR, keeping a single row per CDR3 protein. Of 450,000 to 700,000 distinct CDR3 sequences listed, just over 45% are singletons. The specimen was peripheral blood or thyroid tissue (not recorded which). Receptors originate from an adult woman with Graves' disease, either hyperthyroidism or ophthalmopathy (not recorded which). The CDR3 runs from the conserved cysteine through the conserved F or W. D genes are given only for firm matches. Size values are once, few and many counts, or a class for expanded clones, and some rows have none.

j_gene,v_gene,abundance,len,d_gene,CDR3aa,CDR3nt
TRBJ2-2,TRBV7-2,many,14,-,CASSMTGRTGELFF,TGTGCCAGCAGCATGACAGGTCGCACCGGGGAGCTGTTTTTT
TRBJ2-2,TRBV7-9,many,14,TRBD1,CASSPQGAAGELFF,TGTGCCAGCAGCCCACAGGGGGCGGCCGGGGAGCTGTTTTTT
TRBJ1-1,TRBV5-1,-,15,-,CASSLGPGGNTEAFF,TGCGCCAGCAGCTTGGGGCCGGGGGGTAACACTGAAGCTTTCTTT
TRBJ2-7,TRBV6-5,-,17,TRBD2,CASSWGLAGELVYEQYF,TGTGCCAGCAGTTGGGGACTAGCGGGAGAATTGGTCTACGAGCAGTACTTC
TRBJ1-2,TRBV10-3,-,14,-,CAISDEREIPGYTF,TGTGCCATCAGTGATGAACGGGAAATACCTGGCTACACCTTC
TRBJ2-2,TRBV20-1,-,15,TRBD2,CSARASGRATGELFF,TGCAGTGCTAGAGCGAGCGGGAGAGCTACCGGGGAGCTGTTTTTT
TRBJ2-3,TRBV7-8,-,16,-,CASSLAVGAGTDTQYF,TGTGCCAGCAGCTTAGCAGTGGGGGCGGGCACAGATACGCAGTATTTT
TRBJ2-7,TRBV6-6,many,15,-,CASSKSGTSVWEQYF,TGTGCCAGCAGTAAATCCGGGACATCCGTCTGGGAGCAGTACTTC
TRBJ1-3,TRBV7-2,-,15,-,CASSFRTAGGNTIYF,TGTGCCAGCAGCTTTCGGACAGCCGGCGGTAACACCATATATTTT
TRBJ2-7,TRBV13,once,15,-,CASSKAAEYDYEQYF,TGTGCCAGCAGCAAGGCGGCGGAGTACGACTACGAGCAGTACTTC
TRBJ2-7,TRBV2,once,12,-,CASRGAGSGQYF,TGTGCCAGCCGGGGTGCAGGGTCCGGGCAGTACTTC